The rows below give T cell receptor beta chains drawn from one sample of a study of blood T cell repertoires in COVID-19. Profiling relied on immunoSEQ multiplex PCR, and the TCRdb table lists in-frame clones only, not all of them. The data show some 150,000 clones, 86% seen once. The material sequenced was peripheral blood. The receptors originated from a woman aged 60-75 years with COVID-19, enrolled during active disease. CDR3s include the opening cysteine and the closing phenylalanine or tryptophan. The D gene is left open where the match is weak. Only part of the rows carry a size: once, few, many, or a class if the clone is expanded.

d_gene: TRBD1; v_gene: TRBV7-2; len: 13; abundance: -; j_gene: TRBJ2-1; CDR3aa: CASSLVRTGEQFF; CDR3nt: TGTGCCAGCAGCTTAGTGCGGACAGGGGAGCAGTTCTTC
d_gene: -; v_gene: TRBV28; len: 16; abundance: -; j_gene: TRBJ1-5; CDR3aa: CASSPPTGYSNQPQHF; CDR3nt: TGTGCCAGCAGTCCGCCCACGGGATATAGCAATCAGCCCCAGCATTTT
d_gene: -; v_gene: TRBV19; len: 11; abundance: -; j_gene: TRBJ2-3; CDR3aa: CASTSGDTQYF; CDR3nt: TGTGCCAGTACCTCAGGAGATACGCAGTATTTT
d_gene: TRBD1; v_gene: TRBV5-8; len: 15; abundance: -; j_gene: TRBJ1-4; CDR3aa: CASSLGTGLNEKLFF; CDR3nt: TGTGCCAGCAGCTTGGGGACAGGACTTAATGAAAAACTGTTTTTT
d_gene: TRBD1; v_gene: TRBV5-6; len: 15; abundance: -; j_gene: TRBJ2-2; CDR3aa: CASSPDRFNTGELFF; CDR3nt: TGTGCCAGCAGCCCGGACAGGTTTAACACCGGGGAGCTGTTTTTT
d_gene: TRBD1; v_gene: TRBV5-6; len: 16; abundance: -; j_gene: TRBJ1-2; CDR3aa: CASSPSGGFGLGGYTF; CDR3nt: TGTGCCAGCAGTCCTTCAGGGGGCTTTGGGCTGGGTGGCTACACCTTC
d_gene: -; v_gene: TRBV29-1; len: 13; abundance: -; j_gene: TRBJ2-7; CDR3aa: CSVCRDYSGEQYF; CDR3nt: TGCAGCGTCTGCCGGGATTACTCTGGCGAGCAGTACTTC
d_gene: TRBD2; v_gene: TRBV6-6; len: 15; abundance: once; j_gene: TRBJ2-1; CDR3aa: CASITSGLSYNEQFF; CDR3nt: TGTGCCAGCATTACTAGCGGGTTGTCCTACAATGAGCAGTTCTTC
d_gene: -; v_gene: TRBV6-2/TRBV6-3; len: 16; abundance: -; j_gene: TRBJ2-7; CDR3aa: CASSYLGRATAYEQYF; CDR3nt: TGTGCCAGCAGTTACCTCGGCAGGGCGACCGCCTACGAGCAGTACTTC
d_gene: TRBD1; v_gene: TRBV18; len: 14; abundance: once; j_gene: TRBJ1-5; CDR3aa: CASSGQGGDQPQHF; CDR3nt: TGTGCCAGCTCCGGACAGGGAGGGGATCAGCCCCAGCATTTT
d_gene: TRBD1; v_gene: TRBV27; len: 14; abundance: few; j_gene: TRBJ1-1; CDR3aa: CASSTGQLRTEAFF; CDR3nt: TGTGCCAGCAGTACGGGACAGCTAAGGACTGAAGCTTTCTTT
d_gene: TRBD1; v_gene: TRBV4-3; len: 15; abundance: -; j_gene: TRBJ2-7; CDR3aa: CASSQDQQGAYEQYF; CDR3nt: TGCGCCAGCAGCCAAGATCAGCAGGGGGCCTACGAGCAGTACTTC
d_gene: TRBD1; v_gene: TRBV11-2; len: 16; abundance: -; j_gene: TRBJ1-6; CDR3aa: CASSLFLGTGDSPLHF; CDR3nt: TGTGCCAGCAGCTTATTTTTGGGGACAGGGGATTCACCCCTCCACTTT
d_gene: -; v_gene: TRBV27; len: 14; abundance: -; j_gene: TRBJ1-2; CDR3aa: CASTQPGHNYGYTF; CDR3nt: TGTGCCAGCACCCAACCGGGACACAACTATGGCTACACCTTC
d_gene: -; v_gene: TRBV9; len: 13; abundance: -; j_gene: TRBJ2-2; CDR3aa: CASSVAVAGELFF; CDR3nt: TGTGCCAGCAGCGTAGCTGTTGCCGGGGAGCTGTTTTTT
d_gene: -; v_gene: TRBV21-1; len: 13; abundance: -; j_gene: TRBJ1-2; CDR3aa: CASSKGGRGGYTF; CDR3nt: TGTGCCAGCAGCAAAGGGGGCAGGGGTGGCTACACCTTC
d_gene: TRBD1; v_gene: TRBV27; len: 12; abundance: -; j_gene: TRBJ2-7; CDR3aa: CASTDRSYEQYF; CDR3nt: TGTGCCAGCACGGACAGGTCCTACGAGCAGTACTTC
d_gene: -; v_gene: TRBV11-3; len: 15; abundance: -; j_gene: TRBJ1-4; CDR3aa: CASSLDISGREKLFF; CDR3nt: TGTGCCAGCAGCTTAGATATCTCAGGGCGCGAAAAACTGTTTTTT
d_gene: -; v_gene: TRBV7-2; len: 14; abundance: -; j_gene: TRBJ1-4; CDR3aa: CASSPRELNEKLFF; CDR3nt: TGTGCCAGCAGCCCCCGGGAGTTGAATGAAAAACTGTTTTTT
d_gene: -; v_gene: TRBV20-1; len: 13; abundance: -; j_gene: TRBJ1-4; CDR3aa: CSASGGYNEKLFF; CDR3nt: TGCAGTGCTAGTGGCGGTTATAATGAAAAACTGTTTTTT
d_gene: TRBD2; v_gene: TRBV19; len: 14; abundance: -; j_gene: TRBJ2-2; CDR3aa: CASTTGGGTGELFF; CDR3nt: TGTGCCAGTACTACGGGAGGGGGCACCGGGGAGCTGTTTTTT
d_gene: TRBD1; v_gene: TRBV5-4; len: 17; abundance: -; j_gene: TRBJ1-1; CDR3aa: CASNRWGQGAQNTEAFF; CDR3nt: TGTGCCAGCAACAGGTGGGGGCAGGGGGCTCAGAACACTGAAGCTTTCTTT
d_gene: -; v_gene: TRBV6-5; len: 14; abundance: -; j_gene: TRBJ2-1; CDR3aa: CASRREYSYNEQFF; CDR3nt: TGTGCCAGCCGGCGGGAATACTCCTACAATGAGCAGTTCTTC
d_gene: TRBD1; v_gene: TRBV13; len: 14; abundance: -; j_gene: TRBJ1-6; CDR3aa: CASSGDRLNSPLHF; CDR3nt: TGTGCCAGCAGCGGGGACAGATTAAATTCACCCCTCCACTTT
d_gene: TRBD1; v_gene: TRBV7-9; len: 16; abundance: -; j_gene: TRBJ1-1; CDR3aa: CASSLRRGTANTEAFF; CDR3nt: TGTGCCAGCAGTCTTAGGAGGGGGACAGCGAACACTGAAGCTTTCTTT
d_gene: -; v_gene: TRBV3-1/TRBV3-2; len: 14; abundance: -; j_gene: TRBJ2-7; CDR3aa: CASSQVSRAYEQYF; CDR3nt: TGTGCCAGCAGCCAAGTTAGCAGGGCCTACGAGCAGTACTTC
d_gene: TRBD2; v_gene: TRBV30; len: 16; abundance: -; j_gene: TRBJ2-2; CDR3aa: CAWSVRVAGIGGELFF; CDR3nt: TGTGCCTGGAGTGTAAGGGTAGCGGGAATAGGCGGGGAGCTGTTTTTT
d_gene: -; v_gene: TRBV7-2; len: 12; abundance: -; j_gene: TRBJ1-2; CDR3aa: CASSLVRGGYTF; CDR3nt: TGTGCCAGCAGCTTAGTCCGGGGGGGCTACACCTTC
d_gene: -; v_gene: TRBV12-3/TRBV12-4; len: 13; abundance: -; j_gene: TRBJ1-5; CDR3aa: CASSLTEYQPQHF; CDR3nt: TGTGCCAGCAGTTTAACAGAGTATCAGCCCCAGCATTTT
d_gene: TRBD1; v_gene: TRBV4-3; len: 14; abundance: -; j_gene: TRBJ1-2; CDR3aa: CASSQTGQGYGYTF; CDR3nt: TGCGCCAGCAGCCAAACGGGACAGGGGTATGGCTACACCTTC
d_gene: -; v_gene: TRBV7-2; len: 12; abundance: -; j_gene: TRBJ1-2; CDR3aa: CASSLAGTGYTF; CDR3nt: TGTGCCAGCAGCTTAGCTGGCACCGGCTACACCTTC
d_gene: TRBD1; v_gene: TRBV28; len: 15; abundance: -; j_gene: TRBJ1-6; CDR3aa: CASSLYDRGRSPLHF; CDR3nt: TGTGCCAGCAGTTTATACGACAGGGGGAGGTCACCCCTCCACTTT
d_gene: TRBD1; v_gene: TRBV5-4; len: 13; abundance: -; j_gene: TRBJ1-1; CDR3aa: CASSSDRVTEAFF; CDR3nt: TGTGCCAGCAGCTCGGACAGGGTGACTGAAGCTTTCTTT
d_gene: -; v_gene: TRBV27; len: 14; abundance: -; j_gene: TRBJ1-1; CDR3aa: CATGPEPSDTEAFF; CDR3nt: TGTGCCACAGGGCCCGAGCCGTCGGACACTGAAGCTTTCTTT
d_gene: -; v_gene: TRBV6-1; len: 14; abundance: few; j_gene: TRBJ1-5; CDR3aa: CASSEGSSNQPQHF; CDR3nt: TGTGCCAGCAGTGAAGGTAGTAGCAATCAGCCCCAGCATTTT
d_gene: -; v_gene: TRBV24-1; len: 12; abundance: -; j_gene: TRBJ1-2; CDR3aa: CATSAGPYGYTF; CDR3nt: TGTGCCACCAGTGCTGGGCCCTATGGCTACACCTTC
d_gene: -; v_gene: TRBV5-8; len: 14; abundance: once; j_gene: TRBJ1-1; CDR3aa: CASSLIWGGTEAFF; CDR3nt: TGTGCCAGCAGCTTGATTTGGGGGGGAACTGAAGCTTTCTTT
d_gene: -; v_gene: TRBV19; len: 17; abundance: -; j_gene: TRBJ1-3; CDR3aa: CASSIDREKTGRNTIYF; CDR3nt: TGTGCCAGTAGTATAGATCGAGAGAAGACGGGGAGAAACACCATATATTTT
d_gene: -; v_gene: TRBV11-3; len: 14; abundance: -; j_gene: TRBJ2-7; CDR3aa: CASSVSPVSYEQYF; CDR3nt: TGTGCCAGCAGCGTATCTCCCGTATCCTACGAGCAGTACTTC
d_gene: TRBD1; v_gene: TRBV7-9; len: 15; abundance: -; j_gene: TRBJ2-7; CDR3aa: CASSSPRTGRYEQYF; CDR3nt: TGTGCCAGCAGCTCCCCCCGGACAGGACGATACGAGCAGTACTTC
d_gene: -; v_gene: TRBV19; len: 14; abundance: -; j_gene: TRBJ1-3; CDR3aa: CASSIGRAGNTIYF; CDR3nt: TGTGCCAGTAGTATAGGCAGGGCGGGAAACACCATATATTTT
d_gene: TRBD2; v_gene: TRBV7-2; len: 15; abundance: few; j_gene: TRBJ2-7; CDR3aa: CASSPTSGSDYEQYF; CDR3nt: TGTGCCAGCAGTCCAACTAGCGGGAGCGACTACGAGCAGTACTTC
d_gene: -; v_gene: TRBV6-1; len: 14; abundance: -; j_gene: TRBJ1-2; CDR3aa: CASSEAPGGTGYTF; CDR3nt: TGTGCCAGCAGTGAAGCCCCCGGAGGGACTGGCTACACCTTC
d_gene: TRBD1; v_gene: TRBV6-1; len: 15; abundance: -; j_gene: TRBJ2-1; CDR3aa: CASSDLGQEYNEQFF; CDR3nt: TGTGCCAGCAGTGACCTAGGACAGGAGTACAATGAGCAGTTCTTC
d_gene: -; v_gene: TRBV5-4; len: 16; abundance: -; j_gene: TRBJ2-5; CDR3aa: CASSLMERLSQETQYF; CDR3nt: TGTGCCAGCAGCTTGATGGAGCGACTTTCACAAGAGACCCAGTACTTC
d_gene: TRBD1; v_gene: TRBV30; len: 13; abundance: -; j_gene: TRBJ2-7; CDR3aa: CAWNRDRAYEQYF; CDR3nt: TGTGCCTGGAACCGGGACAGAGCCTACGAGCAGTACTTC